The entry that follows covers one T cell receptor (beta chain) sequence. The antigen remains undetermined. Because the CDR3's place on the DNA is in doubt, the DNA is left out and the CDR3 is given as listed by TCRdb. The study profiled TCR beta VDJ and CDR3 using genomic DNA as template. TCRdb re-analysed the reads in MiXCR, keeping a single row per CDR3 protein. The sample has about 160,000 distinct CDR3 sequences, approximately 51% seen once. It was patients with CD8+CD57+ cell expansion by flow cytometry who were chosen for sequencing. The germline V gene has CDR1 ENHRY and CDR2 SYGVKD. With termini counted, the CDR3 has 12 amino acids. The data stem from a study of CD8+CD57+ T cells in acquired aplastic anemia. At the level of the study: Each DNA sample taken from sorted CD4+ and CD8+ cells came to around 2.9 ug on average. Findings of the study overall: CD8+ Simpson's diversity showed no significant patient-control difference.

The source is a human donor with aplastic anemia. The sequencing input was sorted CD4+, CD8+, or CD8+CD57+ T cells (not recorded which) from PBMCs. The V gene is TRBV10-3, the J gene TRBJ1-2. This CDR3 reads CAISDWGTGNTF.